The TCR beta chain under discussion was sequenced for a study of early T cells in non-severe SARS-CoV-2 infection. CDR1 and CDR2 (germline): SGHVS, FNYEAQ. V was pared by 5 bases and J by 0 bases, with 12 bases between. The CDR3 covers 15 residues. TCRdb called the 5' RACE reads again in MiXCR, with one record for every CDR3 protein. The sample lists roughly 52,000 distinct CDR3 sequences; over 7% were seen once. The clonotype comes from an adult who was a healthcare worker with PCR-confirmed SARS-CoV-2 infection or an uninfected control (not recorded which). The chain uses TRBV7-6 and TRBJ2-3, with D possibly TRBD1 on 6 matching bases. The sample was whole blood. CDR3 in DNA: TGTGCCAGCAGCCCCGGACAGTCAAGCACAGATACGCAGTATTTT. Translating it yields CASSPGQSSTDTQYF.